This TCR beta chain was found in a study of regulatory T cells in long-lasting Graves disease. Study-wide results and limits: Preferential use of TRBV28, TRBJ1-2 and TRBJ2-5 was seen in persistent disease.

Arm-PCR of CDR3 regions and iRepertoire HTBI primers were used to build TCR beta libraries. TCRdb reanalysed the multiplex PCR reads using MiXCR and keeps one entry per CDR3 protein. The data contain about 420,000 distinct CDR3 sequences, 15% to 20% of them singletons. CDR3 size: 12 residues. Trimming removed 5 bases from V and 13 bases from J, with 15 bases in between. CDR1 and CDR2 from the germline V gene are MDHEN and SYDVKM. Worth noting for this clonotype: Its specificity is not known.

Time point indicated: newly diagnosed GD, antithyroid drugs for less than 3 months. The TCR library used RNA extracted from PBMCs. A blood draw put 8 to 10 milliliters of peripheral blood into EDTA tubes. This sample also belongs to another study, concerning T cells in Graves' hyperthyroidism and ophthalmopathy. That investigation notes: Most expanded thyroid clonotypes above 0.001 also appeared in blood.

Here the sequenced sample was peripheral blood mononuclear cells (PBMCs), taken at new diagnosis, from a patient treated with antithyroid drugs. The clonotype was recovered from a woman aged 18 to 35 with Graves disease. The V call is TRBV28, the J call TRBJ2-4, with D tentatively TRBD1 or TRBD2 (6 bases each). CDR3 DNA: TGTGCCAGCAGTCCGAGAAGGGGGGCCCAGTACTTC. Translated: CASSPRRGAQYF.